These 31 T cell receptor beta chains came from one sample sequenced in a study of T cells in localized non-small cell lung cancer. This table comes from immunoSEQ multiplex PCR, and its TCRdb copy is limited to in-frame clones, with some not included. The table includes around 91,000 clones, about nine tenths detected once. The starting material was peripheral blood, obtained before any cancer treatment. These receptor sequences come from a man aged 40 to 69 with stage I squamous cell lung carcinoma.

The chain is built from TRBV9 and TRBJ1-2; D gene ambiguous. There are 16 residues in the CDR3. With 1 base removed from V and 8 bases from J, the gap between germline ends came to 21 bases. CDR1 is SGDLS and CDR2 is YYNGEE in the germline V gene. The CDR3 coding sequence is TGTGCCAGCAGCGTATTCTCCGGGGTTACATCGGAGGGCTACACCTTC. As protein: CASSVFSGVTSEGYTF. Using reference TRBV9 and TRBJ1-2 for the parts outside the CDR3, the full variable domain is DSGVTQTPKHLITATGQRVTLRCSPRSGDLSVYWYQQSLDQGLQFLIQYYNGEERAKGNILERFSAQQFPDLHSELNLSSLELGDSALYFCASSVFSGVTSEGYTFGSGTRLTVV.

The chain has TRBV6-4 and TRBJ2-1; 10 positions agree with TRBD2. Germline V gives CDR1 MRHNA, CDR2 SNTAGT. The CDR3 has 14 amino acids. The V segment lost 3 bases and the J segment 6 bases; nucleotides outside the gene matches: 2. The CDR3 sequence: CASSEIAGGNEQFF. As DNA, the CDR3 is TGTGCCAGCAGTGAGATAGCGGGGGGCAATGAGCAGTTCTTC.

CDR3 residues: CASGQDLNTQYF. Written as DNA, the CDR3 is TGTGCCAGCGGCCAGGACTTAAATACGCAGTATTTT. The chain combines TRBV5-6 with TRBJ2-3; tentative D call: TRBD2 (5 bases). The CDR3 length is 12 residues. Germline V CDR1 and CDR2: SGHDT, YYEEEE. Trimming took 7 bases from V and 7 from J, leaving 13 bases between them.

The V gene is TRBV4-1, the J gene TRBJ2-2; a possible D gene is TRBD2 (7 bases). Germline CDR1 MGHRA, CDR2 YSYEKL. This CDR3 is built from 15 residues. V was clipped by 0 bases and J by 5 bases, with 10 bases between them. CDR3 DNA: TGCGCCAGCAGCCAAGACGGGGGGCGTACCGGGGAGCTGTTTTTT. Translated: CASSQDGGRTGELFF.

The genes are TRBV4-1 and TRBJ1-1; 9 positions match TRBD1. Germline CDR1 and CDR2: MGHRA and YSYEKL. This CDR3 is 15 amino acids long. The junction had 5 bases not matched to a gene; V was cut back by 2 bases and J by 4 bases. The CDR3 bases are TGCGCCAGCAGCCAATCAGGACAGGGGAGCACTGAAGCTTTCTTT. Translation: CASSQSGQGSTEAFF.

The CDR3 spells CASTPDGAVGGYTF. CDR3 bases: TGTGCCAGCACCCCTGACGGGGCCGTGGGAGGCTACACCTTC. V usage is TRBV11-2 and J usage is TRBJ1-2, with D maybe TRBD1 (5 bases). The CDR3 length is 14 residues. Per the germline V gene, CDR1 is SGHAT and CDR2 is FQNNGV. V lost 7 bases to trimming and J lost 8 bases, with 20 bases between them.

CDR3 residues: CASSEQGPYEQYF. The CDR3, as DNA: TGTGCCAGCAGTGAGCAGGGGCCCTACGAGCAGTACTTC. The chain couples TRBV6-1 to TRBJ2-7; tentatively, D is TRBD1 (6 bases). Germline loops: CDR1 MNHNS, CDR2 SASEGT. This CDR3 is built from 13 residues. V was pared by 3 bases and J by 2 bases, with 8 bases between.

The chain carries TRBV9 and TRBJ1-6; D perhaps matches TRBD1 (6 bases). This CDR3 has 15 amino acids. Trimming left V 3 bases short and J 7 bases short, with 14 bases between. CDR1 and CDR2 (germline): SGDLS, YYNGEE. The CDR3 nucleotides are TGTGCCAGCAGCGCACAGGGCATGCAAAATTCACCCCTCCACTTT. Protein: CASSAQGMQNSPLHF.

The CDR3 DNA is TGTGCCAGCAGCCCACAGGGGAGGACTGAAGCTTTCTTT. The encoded protein is CASSPQGRTEAFF. The rearrangement joins TRBV11-2 to TRBJ1-1; the match to TRBD1 covers 7 bases. Per germline, CDR1 SGHAT and CDR2 FQNNGV. V was clipped by 5 bases and J by 5 bases; unmatched bases: 5. The CDR3 loop spans 13 amino acids.

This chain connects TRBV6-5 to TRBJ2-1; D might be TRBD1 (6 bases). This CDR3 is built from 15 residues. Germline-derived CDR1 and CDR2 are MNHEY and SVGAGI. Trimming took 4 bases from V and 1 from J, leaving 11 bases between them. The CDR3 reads CASSSDRTSYNEQFF. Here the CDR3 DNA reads TGTGCCAGCAGTTCCGACAGGACATCCTACAATGAGCAGTTCTTC.

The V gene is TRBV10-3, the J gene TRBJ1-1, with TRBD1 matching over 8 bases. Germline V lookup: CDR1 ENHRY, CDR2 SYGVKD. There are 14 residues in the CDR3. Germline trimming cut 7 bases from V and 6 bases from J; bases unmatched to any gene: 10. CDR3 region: CAIKPTDRVPEAFF. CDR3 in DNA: TGTGCCATCAAACCGACGGACAGGGTCCCTGAAGCTTTCTTT.

The DNA for the CDR3 is TGTGCCAGTAGTATCAACAGGGCTGGGGCCAACGTCCTGACTTTC. Translation: CASSINRAGANVLTF. The chain couples TRBV19 to TRBJ2-6; TRBD1 might be the D (6 bases). The CDR3 consists of 15 residues. Germline CDR1 LNHDA, CDR2 SQIVND (reference sequence). Trimming pared 3 bases from V and 2 bases from J, leaving 8 bases between.

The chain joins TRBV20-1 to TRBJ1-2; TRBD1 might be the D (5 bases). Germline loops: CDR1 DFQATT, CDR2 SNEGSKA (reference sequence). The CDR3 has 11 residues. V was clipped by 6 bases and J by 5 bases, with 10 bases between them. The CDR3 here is CSASWGYGYTF. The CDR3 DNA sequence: TGCAGTGCCTCTTGGGGGTATGGCTACACCTTC.

The CDR3 bases are TGTGCCAGCAGCTTAGAACCCGGGACAGGAGCAACCCAGTACTTC. It is translated as CASSLEPGTGATQYF. This rearrangement joins TRBV11-2 to TRBJ2-5, with TRBD1 matching 8 bases. The CDR3 contains 15 residues. Germline V gives CDR1 SGHAT, CDR2 FQNNGV. V lost 0 bases to trimming and J lost 8 bases; unmatched junction nucleotides: 8.

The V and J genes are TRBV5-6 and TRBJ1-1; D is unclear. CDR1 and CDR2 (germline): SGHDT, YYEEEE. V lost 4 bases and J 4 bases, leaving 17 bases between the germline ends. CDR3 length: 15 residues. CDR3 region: CASSPKTVFGTEAFF. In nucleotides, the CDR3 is TGTGCCAGCAGCCCAAAGACGGTTTTCGGCACTGAAGCTTTCTTT. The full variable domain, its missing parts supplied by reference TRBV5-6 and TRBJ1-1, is DAGVTQSPTHLIKTRGQQVTLRCSPKSGHDTVSWYQQALGQGPQFIFQYYEEEERQRGNFPDRFSGHQFPNYSSELNVNALLLGDSALYLCASSPKTVFGTEAFFGQGTRLTVV.

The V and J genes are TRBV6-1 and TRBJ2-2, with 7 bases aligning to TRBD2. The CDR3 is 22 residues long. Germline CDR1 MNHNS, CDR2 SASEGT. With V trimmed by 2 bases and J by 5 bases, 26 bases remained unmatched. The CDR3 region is CASSELGPLFSGVGGKTGELFF. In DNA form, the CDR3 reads TGTGCCAGCAGTGAACTAGGTCCCCTCTTCTCTGGAGTGGGGGGGAAGACCGGGGAGCTGTTTTTT.

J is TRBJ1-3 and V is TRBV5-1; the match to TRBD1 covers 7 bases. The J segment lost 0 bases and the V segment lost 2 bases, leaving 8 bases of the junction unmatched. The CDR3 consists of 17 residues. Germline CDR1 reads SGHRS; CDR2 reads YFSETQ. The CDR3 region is CASSLRGRGGSGNTIYF. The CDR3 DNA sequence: TGCGCCAGCAGCTTAAGGGGGCGAGGGGGCTCTGGAAACACCATATATTTT.

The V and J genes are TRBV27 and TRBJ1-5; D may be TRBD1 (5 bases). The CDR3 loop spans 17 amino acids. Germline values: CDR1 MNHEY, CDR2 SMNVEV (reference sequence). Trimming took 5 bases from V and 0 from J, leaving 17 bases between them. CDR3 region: CASSPQAGTHSNQPQHF. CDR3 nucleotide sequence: TGTGCCAGCAGTCCACAAGCAGGGACGCATAGCAATCAGCCCCAGCATTTT.

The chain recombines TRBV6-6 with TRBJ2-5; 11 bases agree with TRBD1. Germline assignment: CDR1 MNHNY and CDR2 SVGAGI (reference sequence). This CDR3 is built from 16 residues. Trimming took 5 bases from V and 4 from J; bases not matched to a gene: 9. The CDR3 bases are TGTGCCAGCAGTCCCCTCGGACAGGGGGCTATAGAGACCCAGTACTTC. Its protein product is CASSPLGQGAIETQYF.

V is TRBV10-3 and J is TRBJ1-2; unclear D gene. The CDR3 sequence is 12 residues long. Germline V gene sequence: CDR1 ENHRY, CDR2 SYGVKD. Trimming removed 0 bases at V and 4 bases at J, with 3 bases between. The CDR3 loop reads CAISESSYGYTF. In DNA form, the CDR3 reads TGTGCCATCAGTGAGTCGAGCTATGGCTACACCTTC.

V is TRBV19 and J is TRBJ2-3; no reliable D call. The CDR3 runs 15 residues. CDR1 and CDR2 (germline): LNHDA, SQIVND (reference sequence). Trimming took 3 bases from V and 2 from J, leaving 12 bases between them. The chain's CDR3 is CASSMNDGYTDTQYF. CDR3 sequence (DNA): TGTGCCAGTAGTATGAATGACGGGTACACAGATACGCAGTATTTT. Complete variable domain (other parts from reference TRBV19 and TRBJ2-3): DGGITQSPKYLFRKEGQNVTLSCEQNLNHDAMYWYRQDPGQGLRLIYYSQIVNDFQKGDIAEGYSVSREKKESFPLTVTSAQKNPTAFYLCASSMNDGYTDTQYFGPGTRLTVL.

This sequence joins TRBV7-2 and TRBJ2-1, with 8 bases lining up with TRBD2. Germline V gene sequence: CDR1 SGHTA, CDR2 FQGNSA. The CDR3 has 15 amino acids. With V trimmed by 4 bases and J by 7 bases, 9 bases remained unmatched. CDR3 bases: TGTGCCAGCAGCTCACGGCGCGGGGGGCGGAATGAGCAGTTCTTC. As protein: CASSSRRGGRNEQFF.

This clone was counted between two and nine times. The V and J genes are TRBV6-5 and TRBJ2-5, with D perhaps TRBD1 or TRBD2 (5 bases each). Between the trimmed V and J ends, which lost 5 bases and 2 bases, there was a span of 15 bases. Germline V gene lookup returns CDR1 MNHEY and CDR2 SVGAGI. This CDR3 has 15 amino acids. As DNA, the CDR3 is TGTGCCAGCAGTCGGGCAGGGACCGGGCAAGAGACCCAGTACTTC. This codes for CASSRAGTGQETQYF.

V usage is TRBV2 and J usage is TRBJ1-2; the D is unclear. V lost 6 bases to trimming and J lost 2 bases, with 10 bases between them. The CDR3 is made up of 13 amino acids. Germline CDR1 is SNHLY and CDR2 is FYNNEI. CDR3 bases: TGTGCCAGCAGATTTACGGGAAACTATGGCTACACCTTC. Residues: CASRFTGNYGYTF.

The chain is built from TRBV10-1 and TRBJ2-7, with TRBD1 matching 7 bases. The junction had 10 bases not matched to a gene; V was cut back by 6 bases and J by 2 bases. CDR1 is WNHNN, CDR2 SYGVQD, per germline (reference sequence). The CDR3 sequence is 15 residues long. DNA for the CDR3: TGCGCCAGCAGCGAAGACCTACAGGGGACCTACGAGCAGTACTTC. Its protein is CASSEDLQGTYEQYF.

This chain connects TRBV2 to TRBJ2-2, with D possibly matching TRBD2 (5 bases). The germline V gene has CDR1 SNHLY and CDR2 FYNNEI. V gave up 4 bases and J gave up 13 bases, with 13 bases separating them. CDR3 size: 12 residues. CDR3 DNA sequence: TGTGCCAGCAGTGGGACTTTCATCGGGCTGTTTTTT. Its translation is CASSGTFIGLFF.

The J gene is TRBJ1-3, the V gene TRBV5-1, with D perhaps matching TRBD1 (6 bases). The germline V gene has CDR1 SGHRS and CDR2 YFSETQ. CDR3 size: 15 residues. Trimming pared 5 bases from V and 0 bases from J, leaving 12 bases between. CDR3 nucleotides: TGCGCCAGCAGTATAACAGGGTACTCTGGAAACACCATATATTTT. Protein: CASSITGYSGNTIYF.

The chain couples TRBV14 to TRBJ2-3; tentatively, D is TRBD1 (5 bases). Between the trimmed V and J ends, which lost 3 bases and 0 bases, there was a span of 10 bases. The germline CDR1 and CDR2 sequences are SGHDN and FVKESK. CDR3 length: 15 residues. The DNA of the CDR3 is TGTGCCAGCAGCCAGGGGCCGCAAAGCACAGATACGCAGTATTTT. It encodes CASSQGPQSTDTQYF.

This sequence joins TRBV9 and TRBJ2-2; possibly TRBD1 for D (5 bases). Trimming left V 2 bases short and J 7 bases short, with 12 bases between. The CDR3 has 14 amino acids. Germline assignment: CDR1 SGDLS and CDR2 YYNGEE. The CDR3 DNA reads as TGTGCCAGCAGCGTCTCAGGGTATAACGGGGAGCTGTTTTTT. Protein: CASSVSGYNGELFF.

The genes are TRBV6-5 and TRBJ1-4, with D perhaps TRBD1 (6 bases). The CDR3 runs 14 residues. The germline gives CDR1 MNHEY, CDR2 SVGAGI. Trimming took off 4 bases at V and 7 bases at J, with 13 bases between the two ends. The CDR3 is CASSSGGAGEKLFF. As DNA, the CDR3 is TGTGCCAGCAGTTCGGGGGGCGCGGGTGAAAAACTGTTTTTT.

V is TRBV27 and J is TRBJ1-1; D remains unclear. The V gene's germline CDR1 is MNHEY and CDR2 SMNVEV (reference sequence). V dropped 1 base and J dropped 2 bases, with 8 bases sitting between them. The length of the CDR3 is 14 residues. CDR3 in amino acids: CASSLFPSNTEAFF. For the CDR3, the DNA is TGTGCCAGCAGTTTATTTCCGAGTAACACTGAAGCTTTCTTT.